The rows below give T cell receptor beta chains drawn from one sample of a study of blood T cells in healthy people across ages. TCRdb called the 5' RACE reads again in MiXCR, with one record for every CDR3 protein. The data hold roughly 2 million distinct CDR3 sequences, with roughly 52% observed a single time. Input material: blood. All receptors derive from a woman aged 40 to 50 in good health. The CDR3 runs from the conserved cysteine through the conserved F or W.

len	v_gene	j_gene	CDR3aa
12	TRBV4-1	TRBJ2-1	CASSQDKREQFF
13	TRBV5-1	TRBJ2-5	CASSAQGKETQYF
12	TRBV20-1	-	CSAARQRETQYF
15	TRBV20-1	TRBJ2-1	CSARDLAGDFNEQFF
14	TRBV21-1	TRBJ2-7	CAREGLVVFREQYF
16	TRBV7-9	TRBJ2-1	CASSRLAGGEYNEQFF
15	TRBV4-1	TRBJ1-6	CASSLRTGAGSPLHF
13	TRBV19	TRBJ2-3	CASSIGTGNAQYF
14	TRBV7-6	TRBJ2-5	CASRASGGPATQYF
17	TRBV10-3	TRBJ2-1	CAISANNGGQRNNEQFF
18	TRBV4-3	TRBJ2-7	CASSQGKGSNGGAYEQYF
13	TRBV12-3/TRBV12-4	TRBJ1-2	CASSLMGGYGYTF
15	TRBV12-3/TRBV12-4	TRBJ2-3	CASSLGRGSTDMQYF
14	TRBV25-1	TRBJ2-7	CASRAARTPYEQYF